This entry concerns a single T cell receptor beta chain. This sample was taken from a study of blood T cells in healthy people across ages. V was trimmed by 2 bases and J by 5 bases, leaving 10 bases between them. CDR3 length: 14 amino acids. Germline lookup yields CDR1 LGHDT and CDR2 YNNKEL (reference sequence). The second PCR ran roughly 6 to 11 cycles with a sample-barcoded 5' primer and J-beta primers. TCRdb recomputed calls from the 5' RACE reads with MiXCR, one row per CDR3 protein. The repertoire holds around 780,000 distinct CDR3 sequences, with about a quarter as singletons. This sample was shared with a second study, whose subject was T cells of mothers and their children. That report adds: Donation came from a few healthy Caucasian mothers together with their six children. Both sample barcodes and 2-4 random nucleotides came from the M1S primer of the second PCR. Related mother-child pairs shared slightly more overlap than unrelated pairs, but the difference was non-significant. Sequencing revealed no T cell clones that were persistent and microchimeric.

The sequence was collected from a boy younger than 18 in good health. The sequenced material came from blood. The V call is TRBV3-1, the J call TRBJ1-3, with D tentatively TRBD1 (5 bases). CDR3 sequence (DNA): TGTGCCAGCAGCCAACGGGACGGCCGAAACACCATATATTTT. Translating it yields CASSQRDGRNTIYF.